The 4 T cell receptor beta chains presented below share a single source sample, sequenced in a study of cytomegalovirus exposure and HLA in healthy donors. It was with 60 Vbeta and 13 Jbeta primers that the PCR ran. Produced via immunoSEQ multiplex PCR; TCRdb's table is partial and in-frame only. The sample lists 150,000 to 200,000 clones, approximately 85% seen once, with around 2.3% in the top ten. Sequencing was performed on PBMCs. Receptors originate from a woman in her 50s in good health and CMV-seronegative.

This chain joins TRBV28 and TRBJ2-1; 14 bases map to TRBD2. There are 16 residues in the CDR3. Germline CDR1 reads MDHEN; CDR2 reads SYDVKM. After removal of 7 bases from V and 6 bases from J, the junction contained 8 bases not matched to a gene. CDR3 region: CASTQSGLAGGNEQFF. CDR3 bases: TGTGCCAGCACCCAAAGCGGACTAGCGGGAGGCAATGAGCAGTTCTTC.

The rearrangement joins TRBV14 to TRBJ2-1, with TRBD2 matching over 9 bases. The V gene's germline CDR1 is SGHDN and CDR2 FVKESK. Losses at the gene ends were 4 bases for V and 7 bases for J; bases not matched to a gene: 8. This CDR3 is built from 15 residues. The CDR3 sequence: CASSRSGTSINEQFF. In nucleotides, the CDR3 is TGTGCCAGCAGCCGTTCTGGGACTAGCATTAATGAGCAGTTCTTC.

This clone was found once. The chain uses TRBV15 and TRBJ2-3; 11 bases line up with TRBD2. The CDR3 is 17 residues long. The ends lost 1 base at V and 1 base at J; junction bases unmatched: 4. CDR1 LNHNV and CDR2 YYDKDF come from the germline V gene (reference sequence). CDR3 coding DNA: TGTGCCACCAGCAGAGGCTTACTAGCGGGAGGCACAGATACGCAGTATTTT. It specifies CATSRGLLAGGTDTQYF.

Concerning this clone: Compared with germline, one end of the junction differs, possibly owing to a read error. The rearrangement links TRBV7-8 to TRBJ2-7; TRBD2 agrees at 11 bases. This CDR3 comprises 17 residues. CDR1 SGHVS and CDR2 FQNEAQ come from the germline V gene. The CDR3 loop reads CASSDPNIAGGSSEQYF. CDR3 in DNA: TGTGCCAGCAGCGACCCCAATATAGCGGGAGGGTCCTCCGAGCAGTACTTC.